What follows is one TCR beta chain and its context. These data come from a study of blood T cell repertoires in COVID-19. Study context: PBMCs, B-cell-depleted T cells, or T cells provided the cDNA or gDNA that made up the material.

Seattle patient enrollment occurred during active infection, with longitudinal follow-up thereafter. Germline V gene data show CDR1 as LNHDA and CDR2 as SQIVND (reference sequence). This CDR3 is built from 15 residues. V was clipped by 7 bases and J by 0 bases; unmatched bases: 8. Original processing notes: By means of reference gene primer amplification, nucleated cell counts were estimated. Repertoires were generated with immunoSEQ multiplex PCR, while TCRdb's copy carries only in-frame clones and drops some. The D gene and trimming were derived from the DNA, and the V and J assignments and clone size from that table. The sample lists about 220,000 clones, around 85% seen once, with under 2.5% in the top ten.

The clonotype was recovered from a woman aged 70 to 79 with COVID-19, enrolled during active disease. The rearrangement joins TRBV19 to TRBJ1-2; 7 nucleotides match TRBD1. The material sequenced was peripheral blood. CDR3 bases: TGTGCCAGTACCTCGACAGGGCTCGCTAACTATGGCTACACCTTC. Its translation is CASTSTGLANYGYTF. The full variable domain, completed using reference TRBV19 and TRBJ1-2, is DGGITQSPKYLFRKEGQNVTLSCEQNLNHDAMYWYRQDPGQGLRLIYYSQIVNDFQKGDIAEGYSVSREKKESFPLTVTSAQKNPTAFYLCASTSTGLANYGYTFGSGTRLTVV.